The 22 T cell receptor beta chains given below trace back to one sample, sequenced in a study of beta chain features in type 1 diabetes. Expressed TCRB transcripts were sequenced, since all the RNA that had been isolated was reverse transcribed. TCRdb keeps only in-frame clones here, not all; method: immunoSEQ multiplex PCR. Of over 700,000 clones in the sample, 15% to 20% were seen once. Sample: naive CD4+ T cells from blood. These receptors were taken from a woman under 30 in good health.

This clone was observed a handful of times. DNA of the CDR3: TGTGCCAGCAGTTCACAGGTTAACTACGAGCAGTACTTC. This encodes CASSSQVNYEQYF. The chain recombines TRBV7-2 with TRBJ2-7; D perhaps matches TRBD1 (5 bases). V dropped 6 bases and J dropped 3 bases, with 12 bases sitting between them. From germline, CDR1 is SGHTA and CDR2 FQGNSA. The CDR3 is 13 residues long.

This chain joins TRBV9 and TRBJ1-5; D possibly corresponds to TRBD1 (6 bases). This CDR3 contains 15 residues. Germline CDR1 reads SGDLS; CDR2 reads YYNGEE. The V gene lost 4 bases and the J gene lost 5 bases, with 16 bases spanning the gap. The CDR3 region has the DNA TGTGCCAGCAGCCCCGGGGCCAGGGGTTATCAGCCCCAGCATTTT. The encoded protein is CASSPGARGYQPQHF.

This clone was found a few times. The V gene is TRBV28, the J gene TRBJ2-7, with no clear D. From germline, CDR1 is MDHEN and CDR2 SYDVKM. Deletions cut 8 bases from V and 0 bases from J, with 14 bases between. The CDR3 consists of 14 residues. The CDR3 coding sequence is TGTGCCAGCCTCGGGCCTCCGAGCTCCTACGAGCAGTACTTC. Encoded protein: CASLGPPSSYEQYF.

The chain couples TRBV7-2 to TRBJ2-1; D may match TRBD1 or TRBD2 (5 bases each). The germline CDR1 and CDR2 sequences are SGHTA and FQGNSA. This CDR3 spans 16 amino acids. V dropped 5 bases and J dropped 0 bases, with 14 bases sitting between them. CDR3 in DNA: TGTGCCAGCAGCCGTCGAGGGACGAGCTCCTACAATGAGCAGTTCTTC. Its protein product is CASSRRGTSSYNEQFF. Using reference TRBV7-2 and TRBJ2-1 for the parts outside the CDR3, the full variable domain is GAGVSQSPSNKVTEKGKDVELRCDPISGHTALYWYRQSLGQGLEFLIYFQGNSAPDKSGLPSDRFSAERTGGSVSTLTIQRTQQEDSAVYLCASSRRGTSSYNEQFFGPGTRLTVL.

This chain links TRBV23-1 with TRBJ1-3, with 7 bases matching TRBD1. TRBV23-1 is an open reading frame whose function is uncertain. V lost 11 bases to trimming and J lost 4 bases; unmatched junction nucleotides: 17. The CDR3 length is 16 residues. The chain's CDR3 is CAASRTGPLQGNTIYF. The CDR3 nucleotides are TGCGCCGCGAGCCGGACAGGTCCTTTGCAAGGAAACACCATATATTTT.

The DNA for the CDR3 is TGTGCCAGCTCACCCCGGCCAGGGGGCCTATCGAACGAGCAGTACTTC. This gives the protein CASSPRPGGLSNEQYF. This chain connects TRBV18 to TRBJ2-7; 8 nucleotides line up with TRBD1. V was pared by 3 bases and J by 5 bases, with 12 bases of the junction left unmatched. This CDR3 spans 16 amino acids. Germline V gene lookup returns CDR1 KGHSH and CDR2 LQKENI.

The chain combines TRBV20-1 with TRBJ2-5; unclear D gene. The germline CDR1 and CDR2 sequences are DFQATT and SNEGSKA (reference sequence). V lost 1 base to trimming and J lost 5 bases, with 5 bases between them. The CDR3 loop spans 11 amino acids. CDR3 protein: CSARVVETQYF. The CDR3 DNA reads TGCAGTGCTAGAGTAGTGGAGACCCAGTACTTC.

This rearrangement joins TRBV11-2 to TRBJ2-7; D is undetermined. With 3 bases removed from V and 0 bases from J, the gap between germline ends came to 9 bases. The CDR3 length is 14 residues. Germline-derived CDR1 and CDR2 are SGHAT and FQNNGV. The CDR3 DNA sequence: TGTGCCAGCAGCTTGACGGGTAGCTCCTACGAGCAGTACTTC. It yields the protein CASSLTGSSYEQYF. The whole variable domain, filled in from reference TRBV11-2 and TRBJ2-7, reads EAGVAQSPRYKIIEKRQSVAFWCNPISGHATLYWYQQILGQGPKLLIQFQNNGVVDDSQLPKDRFSAERLKGVDSTLKIQPAKLEDSAVYLCASSLTGSSYEQYFGPGTRLTVT.

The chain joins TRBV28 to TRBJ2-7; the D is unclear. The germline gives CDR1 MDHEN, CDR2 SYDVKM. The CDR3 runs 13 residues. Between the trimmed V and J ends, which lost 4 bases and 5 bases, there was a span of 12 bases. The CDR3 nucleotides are TGTGCCAGCAGTTCCACCGGTTCGAACGAGCAGTACTTC. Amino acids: CASSSTGSNEQYF.

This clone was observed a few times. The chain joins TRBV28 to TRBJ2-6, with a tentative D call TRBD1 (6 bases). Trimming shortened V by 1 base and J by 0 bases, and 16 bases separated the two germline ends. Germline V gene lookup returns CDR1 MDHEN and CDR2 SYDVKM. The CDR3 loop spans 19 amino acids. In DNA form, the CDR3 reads TGTGCCAGCAGTTTATCGCGGACAGTGATCCTCTCTGGGGCCAACGTCCTGACTTTC. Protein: CASSLSRTVILSGANVLTF.

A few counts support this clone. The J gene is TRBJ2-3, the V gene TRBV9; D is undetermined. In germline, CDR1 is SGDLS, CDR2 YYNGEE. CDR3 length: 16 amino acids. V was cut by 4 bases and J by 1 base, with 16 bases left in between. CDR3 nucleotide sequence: TGTGCCAGCAGCCCCGGGCAAACCCCCGGCACAGATACGCAGTATTTT. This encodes CASSPGQTPGTDTQYF.

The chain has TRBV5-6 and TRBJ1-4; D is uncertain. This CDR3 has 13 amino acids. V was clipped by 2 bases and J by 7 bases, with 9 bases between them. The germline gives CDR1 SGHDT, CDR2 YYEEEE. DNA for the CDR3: TGTGCCAGCAGCTTTGGCCATCGTGAAAAACTGTTTTTT. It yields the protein CASSFGHREKLFF.

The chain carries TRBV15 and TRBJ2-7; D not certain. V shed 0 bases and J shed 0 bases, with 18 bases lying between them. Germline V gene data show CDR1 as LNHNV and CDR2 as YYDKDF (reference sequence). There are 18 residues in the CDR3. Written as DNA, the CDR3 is TGTGCCACCAGCAGAGATTCCCTTATGTTGGGAAGCTCCTACGAGCAGTACTTC. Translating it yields CATSRDSLMLGSSYEQYF.

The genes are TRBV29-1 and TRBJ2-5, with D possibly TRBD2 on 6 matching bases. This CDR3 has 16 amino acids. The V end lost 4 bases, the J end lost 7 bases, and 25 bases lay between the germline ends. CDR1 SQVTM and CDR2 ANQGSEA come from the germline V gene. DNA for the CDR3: TGCAGCGTTGTTAGCGCTAGCGAGTCGAACCCGGTGACCCAGTACTTC. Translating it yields CSVVSASESNPVTQYF.

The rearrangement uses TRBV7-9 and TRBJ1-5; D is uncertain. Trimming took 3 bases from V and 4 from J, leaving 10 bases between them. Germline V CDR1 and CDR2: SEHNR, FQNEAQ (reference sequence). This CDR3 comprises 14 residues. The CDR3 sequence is CASSFGYQNQPQHF. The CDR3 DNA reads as TGTGCCAGCAGCTTCGGGTATCAAAATCAGCCCCAGCATTTT.

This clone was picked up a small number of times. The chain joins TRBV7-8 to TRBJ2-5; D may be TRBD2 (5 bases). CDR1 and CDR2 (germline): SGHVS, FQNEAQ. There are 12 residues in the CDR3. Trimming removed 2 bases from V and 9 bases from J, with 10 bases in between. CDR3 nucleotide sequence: TGTGCCAGCAGCTTACCCGGGGTGGCCCAGTACTTC. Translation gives CASSLPGVAQYF. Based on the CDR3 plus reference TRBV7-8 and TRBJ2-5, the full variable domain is GAGVSQSPRYKVAKRGQDVALRCDPISGHVSLFWYQQALGQGPEFLTYFQNEAQLDKSGLPSDRFFAERPEGSVSTLKIQRTQQEDSAVYLCASSLPGVAQYFGPGTRLLVL.

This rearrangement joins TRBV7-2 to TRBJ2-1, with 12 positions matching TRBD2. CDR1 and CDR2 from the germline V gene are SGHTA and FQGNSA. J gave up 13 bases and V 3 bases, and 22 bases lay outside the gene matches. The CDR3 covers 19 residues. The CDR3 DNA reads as TGTGCCAGCAGCTTCCGACTAGCGGGAGCGGTTTTGACTAGACTAGATCAGTTCTTC. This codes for CASSFRLAGAVLTRLDQFF.

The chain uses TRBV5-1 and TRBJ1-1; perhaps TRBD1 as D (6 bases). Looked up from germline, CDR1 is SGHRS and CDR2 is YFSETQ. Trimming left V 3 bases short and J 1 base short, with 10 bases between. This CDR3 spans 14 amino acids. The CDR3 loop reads CASSWATGNTEAFF. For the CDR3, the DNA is TGCGCCAGCAGCTGGGCGACAGGGAACACTGAAGCTTTCTTT.

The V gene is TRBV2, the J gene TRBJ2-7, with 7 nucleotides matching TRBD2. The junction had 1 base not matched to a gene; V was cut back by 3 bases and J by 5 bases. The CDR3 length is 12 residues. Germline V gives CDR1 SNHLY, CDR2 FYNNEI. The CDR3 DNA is TGTGCCAGCAGTGATCGGGGGGACGAGCAGTACTTC. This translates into CASSDRGDEQYF.

DNA for the CDR3: TGTGCCAGCAGTTACCTAAGCGACAGTAGCGGCTACACCTTC. It encodes CASSYLSDSSGYTF. The rearrangement uses TRBV6-5 and TRBJ1-2; tentative D call: TRBD1 (5 bases). Germline V gene sequence: CDR1 MNHEY, CDR2 SVGAGI. Trimming took off 2 bases at V and 8 bases at J, with 15 bases between the two ends. The CDR3 consists of 14 residues.

The CDR3 DNA reads as TGTGCCAGCAGCTTGGTGGGACAAGAGACCCAGTACTTC. It specifies CASSLVGQETQYF. The chain couples TRBV5-5 to TRBJ2-5; D is unclear. V was cut by 0 bases and J by 2 bases, with 5 bases left in between. Germline V gives CDR1 SGHKS, CDR2 YYEKEE (reference sequence). The CDR3 consists of 13 residues.

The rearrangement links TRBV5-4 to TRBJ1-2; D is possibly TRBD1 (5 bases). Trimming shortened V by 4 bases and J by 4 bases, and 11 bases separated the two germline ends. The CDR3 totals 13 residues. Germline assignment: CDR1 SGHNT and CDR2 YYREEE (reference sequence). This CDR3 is CASSPRGPYGYTF. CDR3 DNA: TGTGCCAGCAGCCCGAGGGGCCCCTATGGCTACACCTTC.